The present TCR beta chain was sequenced within a study of control samples from healthy donors and cancer patients. There are a few counts of this clone. Here immunoSEQ multiplex PCR was the method, and the copy in TCRdb shows in-frame clones only, minus some. In the table there are roughly 10,000 clones, approximately 91% of which are singletons. The specimen was PBMCs. The TCR originated in a man aged 60 to 69 with colorectal cancer.

The CDR3 loop reads CASSSLAGARGNYGYTF. In DNA form, the CDR3 reads TGTGCCAGCAGCTCACTCGCCGGGGCGAGGGGTAACTATGGCTACACCTTC. The V call is TRBV11-2, the J call TRBJ1-2; D is possibly TRBD1 (5 bases). Per germline, CDR1 SGHAT and CDR2 FQNNGV. Trimming shortened V by 4 bases and J by 1 base, and 19 bases separated the two germline ends. The CDR3 consists of 17 residues.